Listed below are T cell receptor beta chains from one sample, sequenced in a study of T-cell memory formation after mild COVID-19. A single record per CDR3 protein comes from TCRdb applying MiXCR to the 5' RACE reads. The data contain about 260,000 distinct CDR3 sequences, roughly 8.2% of them singletons. The sample comprised PBMCs or a T cell subset sorted from them (not recorded which). These receptors originate from a man aged 18 to 35 who had mild COVID-19 (a few samples of this study predate the infection). Cell type and time point are not known. Each CDR3 is given with its conserved first and last residue. D genes are given only for firm matches. Clone sizes are given selectively: once, few, many, or a class where the clone is expanded.

D gene: TRBD1; J gene: TRBJ2-3; V gene: TRBV24-1; clone size: few; CDR3 DNA: TGTGCCACCAGCGACAGGGGGACAGATACGCAGTATTTT; CDR3 protein: CATSDRGTDTQYF
D gene: TRBD2; J gene: TRBJ2-1; V gene: TRBV9; clone size: .; CDR3 DNA: TGTGCCAGCAGCACCCTGGGGCTAGCGGGGGTCAATGAGCAGTTCTTC; CDR3 protein: CASSTLGLAGVNEQFF
D gene: .; J gene: TRBJ1-5; V gene: TRBV27; clone size: many; CDR3 DNA: TGTGCCAGCAGTCTCTCCGGAGGGAGGCGTCAGCCCCAGCATTTT; CDR3 protein: CASSLSGGRRQPQHF
D gene: TRBD1; J gene: TRBJ2-7; V gene: TRBV7-2; clone size: few; CDR3 DNA: TGTGCCAGCAGCCTAGGACGGGACAGAATTTACGAGCAGTACTTC; CDR3 protein: CASSLGRDRIYEQYF
D gene: TRBD2; J gene: TRBJ2-1; V gene: TRBV7-2; clone size: many; CDR3 DNA: TGTGCCAGCAGCTTACGACTAGCGGGGGGGGCAGAGGGCGTCTTC; CDR3 protein: CASSLRLAGGAEGVF
D gene: .; J gene: TRBJ1-4; V gene: TRBV5-1; clone size: few; CDR3 DNA: TGCGCCAGCAGAACCGGGACCGGGGGTGGTTCTGAAAAACTGTTTTTT; CDR3 protein: CASRTGTGGGSEKLFF
D gene: .; J gene: TRBJ1-4; V gene: TRBV5-1; clone size: few; CDR3 DNA: TGCGCCAGCAGCTTGTTCGATGTAGGTACAACTAATGAAAAACTGTTTTTT; CDR3 protein: CASSLFDVGTTNEKLFF
D gene: TRBD1; J gene: TRBJ1-4; V gene: TRBV6-6; clone size: .; CDR3 DNA: TGTGCCAGCAGTTACCCAACGGGACAGCTGGAAAAACTGTTTTTT; CDR3 protein: CASSYPTGQLEKLFF
D gene: TRBD2; J gene: TRBJ2-3; V gene: TRBV5-6; clone size: .; CDR3 DNA: TGTGCCAGCAGCCCCTTGACTAGCGGGAAAAGCACAGATACGCAGTATTTT; CDR3 protein: CASSPLTSGKSTDTQYF
D gene: TRBD1; J gene: TRBJ2-1; V gene: TRBV4-1; clone size: .; CDR3 DNA: TGCGCCAGCAGCCAGGGACAGGGGGCAGATGAGCAGTTCTTC; CDR3 protein: CASSQGQGADEQFF
D gene: .; J gene: TRBJ1-1; V gene: TRBV12-3/TRBV12-4; clone size: few; CDR3 DNA: TGTGCCAGCAGTTTGGACGGAATGAACACTGAAGCTTTCTTT; CDR3 protein: CASSLDGMNTEAFF
D gene: .; J gene: TRBJ1-3; V gene: TRBV5-1; clone size: few; CDR3 DNA: TGCGCCAGCAGCTTGCCGGGCCCGAACTCTGGAAACACCATATATTTT; CDR3 protein: CASSLPGPNSGNTIYF
D gene: .; J gene: TRBJ1-1; V gene: TRBV11-2; clone size: few; CDR3 DNA: TGTGCCAGCAGCTTAGTAGCCGGGGTTAGGGCTTTCTTT; CDR3 protein: CASSLVAGVRAFF
D gene: .; J gene: TRBJ1-5; V gene: TRBV12-3/TRBV12-4; clone size: few; CDR3 DNA: TGTGCCAGCAGTTTGGGCACATATAGCAATCAGCCCCAGCATTTT; CDR3 protein: CASSLGTYSNQPQHF
D gene: .; J gene: TRBJ2-5; V gene: TRBV4-2; clone size: few; CDR3 DNA: TGTGCCAGCAGCCTACGACCCGGGACCGTCGGAGAGACCCAGTACTTC; CDR3 protein: CASSLRPGTVGETQYF
D gene: .; J gene: TRBJ1-6; V gene: TRBV4-2; clone size: few; CDR3 DNA: TGTGCCAGCAGCCAAGGGGCAGAATCACCCCTCCACTTT; CDR3 protein: CASSQGAESPLHF
D gene: TRBD2; J gene: TRBJ2-3; V gene: TRBV5-1; clone size: .; CDR3 DNA: TGCGCCAGCAGCTCATTTAGCGGGGGAAGCACAGATACGCAGTATTTT; CDR3 protein: CASSSFSGGSTDTQYF
D gene: TRBD1; J gene: TRBJ1-6; V gene: TRBV4-2; clone size: few; CDR3 DNA: TGTGCCAGCAGCCAAGAACAGGGGGCCTATTCACCCCTCCACTTT; CDR3 protein: CASSQEQGAYSPLHF
D gene: TRBD1; J gene: TRBJ1-2; V gene: TRBV7-9; clone size: .; CDR3 DNA: TGTGCCAGCAGCCAGACAGGGATCCATGGCTACACCTTC; CDR3 protein: CASSQTGIHGYTF
D gene: .; J gene: TRBJ2-7; V gene: TRBV3-1; clone size: .; CDR3 DNA: TGTGCCAGCAGCCAGATGCCGGGACAATACTACGAGCAGTACTTC; CDR3 protein: CASSQMPGQYYEQYF
D gene: .; J gene: TRBJ1-1; V gene: TRBV29-1; clone size: few; CDR3 DNA: TGCAGCGTTGCGGTGGGAATGAACACTGAAGCTTTCTTT; CDR3 protein: CSVAVGMNTEAFF
D gene: .; J gene: TRBJ2-3; V gene: TRBV5-1; clone size: many; CDR3 DNA: TGCGCCAGCAGCTTCGGACCGGCTACTAGCACAGATACGCAGTATTTT; CDR3 protein: CASSFGPATSTDTQYF
D gene: .; J gene: TRBJ1-1; V gene: TRBV5-1; clone size: many; CDR3 DNA: TGCGCCAGCAGCTTGGTGGGACGGGATGAAGCTTTCTTT; CDR3 protein: CASSLVGRDEAFF
D gene: .; J gene: TRBJ2-1; V gene: TRBV10-3; clone size: few; CDR3 DNA: TGTGCCATCACAGAGTTGGGGGATAGTGGCAATGAGCAGTTCTTC; CDR3 protein: CAITELGDSGNEQFF
D gene: TRBD1; J gene: TRBJ2-3; V gene: TRBV6-2/TRBV6-3; clone size: few; CDR3 DNA: TGTGCCAGCAGTTACTCCGGGACAGGGGCCACAGATACGCAGTATTTT; CDR3 protein: CASSYSGTGATDTQYF
D gene: TRBD2; J gene: TRBJ2-2; V gene: TRBV2; clone size: many; CDR3 DNA: TGTGCCAGCACCCTGACTAGCGGAAACACCGGGGAGCTGTTTTTT; CDR3 protein: CASTLTSGNTGELFF
D gene: .; J gene: TRBJ2-6; V gene: TRBV10-3; clone size: .; CDR3 DNA: TGTGCCATCAGTGATGTTGGACGTTCTGGGGCCAACGTCCTGACTTTC; CDR3 protein: CAISDVGRSGANVLTF
D gene: .; J gene: TRBJ2-5; V gene: TRBV4-2; clone size: .; CDR3 DNA: TGTGCCAGCAGCCGGGAAGGGGGTTATGGTGGAGAGACCCAGTACTTC; CDR3 protein: CASSREGGYGGETQYF
D gene: .; J gene: TRBJ1-1; V gene: TRBV5-1; clone size: few; CDR3 DNA: TGCGCCAGCAGCTTGGAGGCCAGTGAAGCTTTCTTT; CDR3 protein: CASSLEASEAFF
D gene: TRBD2; J gene: TRBJ2-1; V gene: TRBV5-1; clone size: few; CDR3 DNA: TGCGCCAGCAGCTTGGAGATAGCGGGTTACAATGAGCAGTTCTTC; CDR3 protein: CASSLEIAGYNEQFF
D gene: .; J gene: TRBJ2-5; V gene: TRBV6-5; clone size: .; CDR3 DNA: TGTGCCAGCAGTGGCGCAGGGACGAGAGGGACCCAGTACTTC; CDR3 protein: CASSGAGTRGTQYF
D gene: TRBD2; J gene: TRBJ2-1; V gene: TRBV5-1; clone size: many; CDR3 DNA: TGCGCCAGCAGCTTTGGGACTAGCGGGCTCGGTGAGCAGTTCTTC; CDR3 protein: CASSFGTSGLGEQFF
D gene: TRBD2; J gene: TRBJ2-3; V gene: TRBV7-9; clone size: few; CDR3 DNA: TGTGCCAGCAGCTTTGTTTTTGACCGGAGAGGGGAGGGGGATACGCAGTATTTT; CDR3 protein: CASSFVFDRRGEGDTQYF
D gene: .; J gene: TRBJ2-3; V gene: TRBV2; clone size: .; CDR3 DNA: TGTGCCAGCAGTGTCTCCGGACTAAGCACAGATACGCAGTATTTT; CDR3 protein: CASSVSGLSTDTQYF
D gene: .; J gene: TRBJ2-6; V gene: TRBV20-1; clone size: .; CDR3 DNA: TGCAGTGCCTCGACAGCGACTGGGGCCAACGTCCTGACTTTC; CDR3 protein: CSASTATGANVLTF
D gene: TRBD1; J gene: TRBJ1-5; V gene: TRBV20-1; clone size: few; CDR3 DNA: TGCAGTGTTCAGGGGGACTCCAATCAGCCCCAGCATTTT; CDR3 protein: CSVQGDSNQPQHF
D gene: TRBD1; J gene: TRBJ1-6; V gene: TRBV7-9; clone size: few; CDR3 DNA: TGTGCCAGCAGCTTTACTACACAGGGGTGGAATTCACCCCTCCACTTT; CDR3 protein: CASSFTTQGWNSPLHF
D gene: .; J gene: TRBJ1-1; V gene: TRBV4-3; clone size: few; CDR3 DNA: TGCGCCAGCAGCCAAGTAAAGCCATATCTAAGGGCAGGGACGAACACTGAAGCTTTCTTT; CDR3 protein: CASSQVKPYLRAGTNTEAFF
D gene: TRBD1; J gene: TRBJ2-1; V gene: TRBV5-6; clone size: few; CDR3 DNA: TGTGCCAGCAGCTCACAGGGGTGGGTTGAGCAGTTCTTC; CDR3 protein: CASSSQGWVEQFF
D gene: .; J gene: TRBJ2-3; V gene: TRBV5-1; clone size: few; CDR3 DNA: TGCGCCAGCAGCTTGGGCCAGGGCTCGAGTGATACGCAGTATTTT; CDR3 protein: CASSLGQGSSDTQYF
D gene: TRBD1; J gene: TRBJ1-6; V gene: TRBV6-2/TRBV6-3; clone size: .; CDR3 DNA: TGTGCCGGCGACTGGCAGGGGGCTATAGCCTATAATTCACCCCTCCACTTT; CDR3 protein: CAGDWQGAIAYNSPLHF
D gene: .; J gene: TRBJ1-1; V gene: TRBV5-1; clone size: few; CDR3 DNA: TGCGCCAGCAGCCCGGGACACCCTGGGAACACTGAAGCTTTCTTT; CDR3 protein: CASSPGHPGNTEAFF
D gene: .; J gene: TRBJ2-1; V gene: TRBV7-3; clone size: .; CDR3 DNA: TGTGCCAGCAGCTCTATCGGGGGCAATGAGCAGTTCTTC; CDR3 protein: CASSSIGGNEQFF